These 32 T cell receptor beta chains originate from one sample sequenced in a study of human T cells and chemical hapten exposure. Noted time point: patch test 2, 6 weeks after DPC sensitization. Treatment denoted: therapeutic diphenylcyclopropenone sensitization with weekly scalp DPC. In TCRdb, the RACE reads were re-called with MiXCR into one record per CDR3 protein. The repertoire holds 110,000 to 150,000 distinct CDR3 sequences, about 10% seen once, with around 1.4% in the top ten. Sequences were derived from whole blood, sampled in connection with sensitization to the hapten diphenylcyclopropenone (DPC). All receptors come from a woman aged 45-60 years with alopecia areata. Some clones in this sample may be carry-over from other donors' samples.

J is TRBJ1-1 and V is TRBV18, with D tentatively TRBD1 (6 bases). The CDR3 has 12 amino acids. CDR1 KGHSH and CDR2 LQKENI come from the germline V gene. The V end was cut by 3 bases, the J end by 10 bases, with 12 bases between. CDR3: CASSPWDMGAFF. The CDR3 region has the DNA TGTGCCAGCTCACCGTGGGACATGGGAGCTTTCTTT. Full variable domain (outside the CDR3, taken from reference TRBV18 and TRBJ1-1): NAGVMQNPRHLVRRRGQEARLRCSPMKGHSHVYWYRQLPEEGLKFMVYLQKENIIDESGMPKERFSAEFPKEGPSILRIQQVVRGDSAAYFCASSPWDMGAFFGQGTRLTVV.

At least ten counts were recorded for this clonotype. The chain is built from TRBV12-3 or TRBV12-4 and TRBJ1-4, with D tentatively TRBD1 (5 bases). V was shortened by 6 bases and J by 8 bases, with 22 bases between the two germline ends. This CDR3 contains 16 residues. CDR3 loop: CASSPPGLTEREKLFF. The CDR3 coding sequence is TGTGCCAGCAGCCCTCCGGGACTGACAGAGAGGGAAAAACTGTTTTTT.

The chain combines TRBV13 with TRBJ2-5; D remains unclear. Trimming cost V 5 bases and J 0 bases, with 4 bases left between them. Germline V gene lookup returns CDR1 PRHDT and CDR2 FYEKMQ (reference sequence). The CDR3 is 12 amino acids. CDR3 nucleotides: TGTGCCAGCAGCGCCCACCAAGAGACCCAGTACTTC. This gives the protein CASSAHQETQYF. Using reference TRBV13 and TRBJ2-5 for the parts outside the CDR3, the full variable domain is AAGVIQSPRHLIKEKRETATLKCYPIPRHDTVYWYQQGPGQDPQFLISFYEKMQSDKGSIPDRFSAQQFSDYHSELNMSSLELGDSALYFCASSAHQETQYFGPGTRLLVL.

Many counts were recorded for this clonotype. The chain links TRBV5-1 to TRBJ1-1; the D is unclear. CDR3 size: 13 residues. Germline V CDR1 and CDR2: SGHRS, YFSETQ. V gave up 5 bases and J gave up 8 bases, with 16 bases separating them. CDR3 protein: CASSFNFGMEAFF. CDR3 bases: TGCGCCAGCAGTTTCAACTTCGGCATGGAAGCTTTCTTT.

This clonotype was seen many times. The CDR3 loop is CSVAQGVSSYNEQFF. The DNA for the CDR3 is TGCAGCGTTGCCCAGGGGGTTAGCTCCTACAATGAGCAGTTCTTC. This rearrangement joins TRBV29-1 to TRBJ2-1, with TRBD1 matching over 7 bases. This CDR3 contains 15 residues. Germline-derived CDR1 and CDR2 are SQVTM and ANQGSEA. J was trimmed by 0 bases and V by 4 bases; bases with no gene match: 6.

This rearrangement joins TRBV11-3 to TRBJ2-1; D may be TRBD2 (6 bases). V lost 3 bases and J lost 6, with 18 bases in between. Germline CDR1 SGHNT, CDR2 YENEEA. The CDR3 is made up of 16 amino acids. The CDR3 loop reads CASSLAGVGDFNEQFF. As DNA, the CDR3 is TGTGCCAGCAGCTTGGCAGGTGTAGGGGACTTCAATGAGCAGTTCTTC.

There are a few counts of this clonotype. V gene TRBV6-2 or TRBV6-3 combines with J gene TRBJ2-7; 7 nucleotides line up with TRBD1. The CDR3 length is 15 residues. Trimming cost V 7 bases and J 2 bases; bases outside gene matches: 11. Germline V CDR1 and CDR2: MNHEY, SVGEGT. CDR3 sequence (DNA): TGTGCCAGCACCCCGGCCGGGACAGTGACCTACGAGCAGTACTTC. Protein: CASTPAGTVTYEQYF.

The sample holds many counts of this clonotype. V is TRBV29-1 and J is TRBJ2-6; no definite D call. V gave up 4 bases and J gave up 0 bases, with 4 bases separating them. From germline, CDR1 is SQVTM and CDR2 ANQGSEA. The CDR3 spans 13 residues. CDR3: CSVAASGANVLTF. In DNA form, the CDR3 reads TGCAGCGTTGCGGCCTCTGGGGCCAACGTCCTGACTTTC.

This clonotype turned up a few times. The rearrangement joins TRBV19 to TRBJ2-3; D remains ambiguous. The CDR3 sequence is 15 residues long. The germline V gene encodes CDR1 LNHDA and CDR2 SQIVND (reference sequence). The V gene lost 4 bases and the J gene lost 2 bases, with 13 bases spanning the gap. The CDR3 spells CASSKGSMYTDTQYF. CDR3 in DNA: TGTGCCAGTAGTAAGGGTAGTATGTACACAGATACGCAGTATTTT.

This clonotype was observed many times. The rearrangement joins TRBV6-2 or TRBV6-3 to TRBJ2-1, with a possible D match to TRBD1 (6 bases). V lost 5 bases, J lost 8 bases, and 13 bases lay in between. The CDR3 loop spans 13 amino acids. Germline V gives CDR1 MNHEY, CDR2 SVGEGT. CDR3 bases: TGTGCCAGCAGTCCCAGGGGAATTGATGAGCAGTTCTTC. Residues: CASSPRGIDEQFF.

This clonotype was detected a few times. The V gene is TRBV4-1, the J gene TRBJ2-5; 8 bases are shared with TRBD1. Germline V gene data show CDR1 as MGHRA and CDR2 as YSYEKL. The V segment lost 1 base and the J segment 2 bases; nucleotides outside the gene matches: 3. The CDR3 spans 15 residues. This CDR3 is CASSQADRVQETQYF. For the CDR3, the DNA is TGCGCCAGCAGCCAAGCGGACAGGGTTCAAGAGACCCAGTACTTC.

This chain uses TRBV12-3 or TRBV12-4 with TRBJ2-1, with D possibly TRBD1 on 6 matching bases. The V gene lost 1 base and the J gene lost 9 bases, with 19 bases spanning the gap. The length of the CDR3 is 16 residues. Here the CDR3 reads CASSLGWGRGSSEQFF. CDR3 DNA: TGTGCCAGCAGTTTAGGTTGGGGCAGGGGATCCAGTGAGCAGTTCTTC.

The V and J genes are TRBV29-1 and TRBJ2-2; 12 bases are shared with TRBD2. The V segment lost 4 bases and the J segment 6 bases; nucleotides outside the gene matches: 6. The V gene's germline CDR1 is SQVTM and CDR2 ANQGSEA. CDR3 length: 15 amino acids. The CDR3 DNA reads TGCAGCGTTGCCATACTAGCGGGGGGTCCCGGGGAGCTGTTTTTT. Amino acids: CSVAILAGGPGELFF.

This clonotype turned up a few times. The V and J genes are TRBV19 and TRBJ1-5, with a tentative D call TRBD1 (5 bases). The germline gives CDR1 LNHDA, CDR2 SQIVND (reference sequence). The V gene lost 7 bases and the J gene lost 2 bases, with 9 bases spanning the gap. This CDR3 has 13 amino acids. The CDR3 DNA reads as TGTGCCAGTACCCTCAGGGGCAATCAGCCCCAGCATTTT. It specifies CASTLRGNQPQHF.

The V and J genes are TRBV30 and TRBJ2-1; unclear D gene. Trimming removed 7 bases from V and 8 bases from J, with 15 bases in between. Germline values: CDR1 GTSNPN, CDR2 SVGIG (reference sequence). The CDR3 loop spans 12 amino acids. CDR3 in DNA: TGTGCCTCCACCGCCGGTGGGGATGAGCAGTTCTTC. Its translation: CASTAGGDEQFF.

Many counts were recorded for this clonotype. The V gene is TRBV2, the J gene TRBJ1-5; D may be TRBD1 (6 bases). CDR1 SNHLY and CDR2 FYNNEI come from the germline V gene. This CDR3 spans 16 amino acids. V was shortened by 3 bases and J by 0 bases, with 12 bases between the two germline ends. In DNA, the CDR3 is TGTGCCAGCAGTGAGGTGCAGGGGTTTAGCAATCAGCCCCAGCATTTT. It yields the protein CASSEVQGFSNQPQHF.

This clonotype occurred many times. The chain uses TRBV7-2 and TRBJ1-1; D is undetermined. The CDR3 loop spans 14 amino acids. V lost 1 base, J lost 6 bases, and 12 bases lay in between. Germline CDR1 is SGHTA and CDR2 is FQGNSA. The CDR3 protein is CASSLEFGTAEAFF. For the CDR3, the DNA is TGTGCCAGCAGCTTAGAATTTGGTACGGCTGAAGCTTTCTTT.

This clonotype was counted only a few times. CDR3 sequence: CGVAETAYEQYF. DNA of the CDR3: TGCGGAGTAGCGGAGACTGCCTACGAGCAGTACTTC. The V call is TRBV20-1, the J call TRBJ2-7, with D possibly TRBD2 on 6 matching bases. CDR1 DFQATT and CDR2 SNEGSKA come from the germline V gene (reference sequence). This CDR3 has 12 amino acids.

There are many counts of this clonotype. The V call is TRBV5-1, the J call TRBJ1-1; no clear D gene. V was pared by 1 base and J by 3 bases, with 4 bases between. Germline values: CDR1 SGHRS, CDR2 YFSETQ. The CDR3 extends over 12 amino acids. The DNA of the CDR3 is TGCGCCAGCAGCTTGAGAGACACTGAAGCTTTCTTT. Amino acid sequence: CASSLRDTEAFF.

The chain couples TRBV5-1 to TRBJ1-3; D perhaps matches TRBD1 (5 bases). The CDR3 covers 15 residues. The germline V gene has CDR1 SGHRS and CDR2 YFSETQ. The V end lost 4 bases, the J end lost 4 bases, and 15 bases lay between the germline ends. Here the CDR3 DNA reads TGCGCCAGCAGCCTAGGGGCAGGGAGCGGAAACACCATATATTTT. This sequence encodes CASSLGAGSGNTIYF.

The rearrangement joins TRBV18 to TRBJ1-5; D is perhaps TRBD1 (6 bases). Deletions cut 2 bases from V and 3 bases from J, with 11 bases between. Germline V lookup: CDR1 KGHSH, CDR2 LQKENI. The CDR3 is made up of 15 amino acids. CDR3 nucleotides: TGTGCCAGCTCACCATATGGGGACAACAATCAGCCCCAGCATTTT. This translates into CASSPYGDNNQPQHF.

This clonotype was observed a few times. The V and J genes are TRBV19 and TRBJ2-1, with D perhaps matching TRBD2 (6 bases). The CDR3 totals 16 residues. CDR1 is LNHDA, CDR2 SQIVND, per germline (reference sequence). Trimming removed 5 bases at V and 6 bases at J, with 20 bases between. The CDR3 protein is CASSVLGGRAANEQFF. CDR3 bases: TGTGCCAGTAGTGTCCTGGGAGGTCGAGCGGCCAATGAGCAGTTCTTC.

This clonotype was detected ten times or more. This chain joins TRBV12-3 or TRBV12-4 and TRBJ2-1; 16 bases are shared with TRBD2. J lost 9 bases, V lost 3 bases, and 5 bases had no gene match. This CDR3 is 16 amino acids long. CDR3: CASSFGTSGRAGEQFF. The CDR3 nucleotides read TGTGCCAGCAGTTTCGGGACTAGCGGGAGGGCCGGTGAGCAGTTCTTC.

The CDR3 is CAISVGQGASQETQYF. CDR3 DNA sequence: TGTGCCATCAGTGTCGGACAGGGGGCATCCCAAGAGACCCAGTACTTC. The genes are TRBV10-3 and TRBJ2-5, with TRBD1 identical over 11 bases. Germline V gene sequence: CDR1 ENHRY, CDR2 SYGVKD. The CDR3 contains 16 residues. Germline trimming cut 4 bases from V and 1 base from J; bases unmatched to any gene: 5.

The chain links TRBV5-4 to TRBJ2-7; 8 bases are shared with TRBD1. The CDR3 is 13 residues long. Germline V gives CDR1 SGHNT, CDR2 YYREEE (reference sequence). J gave up 8 bases and V 4 bases, and 8 bases lay outside the gene matches. This CDR3 reads CASSPDRARQQYF. Here the CDR3 DNA reads TGTGCCAGCAGCCCGGACAGGGCCAGGCAGCAGTACTTC.

The chain carries TRBV9 and TRBJ2-1; 10 positions agree with TRBD2. The V and J ends lost 7 bases and 6 bases, in that order; junction bases with no gene match: 7. Germline V gives CDR1 SGDLS, CDR2 YYNGEE. The CDR3 consists of 14 residues. CDR3: CASGSGRGVNEQFF. The CDR3 region has the DNA TGTGCCAGCGGAAGCGGGAGGGGGGTCAATGAGCAGTTCTTC.

The sample holds a few counts of this clonotype. The V call is TRBV7-2, the J call TRBJ2-7, with D uncertain. The germline gives CDR1 SGHTA, CDR2 FQGNSA. V was pared by 4 bases and J by 0 bases, with 7 bases between. The CDR3 contains 13 residues. The CDR3 protein is CASSSTTSYEQYF. As DNA, the CDR3 is TGTGCCAGCAGCTCTACTACCTCCTACGAGCAGTACTTC.

V is TRBV30 and J is TRBJ2-7; tentatively, D is TRBD1 or TRBD2 (5 bases each). V lost 3 bases to trimming and J lost 3 bases, with 15 bases between them. Germline V CDR1 and CDR2: GTSNPN, SVGIG (reference sequence). The CDR3 has 14 amino acids. Here the CDR3 reads CAWRVGVGGYEQYF. CDR3 sequence (DNA): TGTGCCTGGAGAGTGGGGGTAGGCGGCTACGAGCAGTACTTC.

This clonotype has a count of ten or more. The gene calls are TRBV9 and TRBJ2-5; perhaps TRBD1 as D (5 bases). Per germline, CDR1 SGDLS and CDR2 YYNGEE. CDR3 length: 14 residues. V lost 1 base, J lost 5 bases, and 12 bases lay in between. The CDR3 loop reads CASSVSGPRETQYF. As DNA, the CDR3 is TGTGCCAGCAGCGTATCAGGGCCCCGGGAGACCCAGTACTTC.

A few counts support this clonotype. This chain links TRBV5-1 with TRBJ2-5; 8 bases are shared with TRBD1. V gave up 4 bases and J gave up 5 bases; unmatched junction bases: 10. Germline CDR1 SGHRS, CDR2 YFSETQ. The CDR3 runs to 15 residues. The CDR3 reads CASSTGQGRKETQYF. In nucleotides, the CDR3 is TGCGCCAGCAGCACCGGACAGGGAAGGAAGGAGACCCAGTACTTC. The full variable domain, its missing parts supplied by reference TRBV5-1 and TRBJ2-5, is KAGVTQTPRYLIKTRGQQVTLSCSPISGHRSVSWYQQTPGQGLQFLFEYFSETQRNKGNFPGRFSGRQFSNSRSEMNVSTLELGDSALYLCASSTGQGRKETQYFGPGTRLLVL.

This clonotype was seen at least ten times. The rearrangement links TRBV5-6 to TRBJ2-7; D call uncertain. Trimming pared 2 bases from V and 12 bases from J, leaving 15 bases between. Per germline, CDR1 SGHDT and CDR2 YYEEEE. CDR3 length: 12 amino acids. The CDR3 reads CASSLSSRSRYF. The DNA for the CDR3 is TGTGCCAGCAGCTTAAGTTCGCGAAGTCGGTACTTC.

In this sample, this clonotype turned up a few times. This chain uses TRBV12-3 or TRBV12-4 with TRBJ2-1; 14 bases match TRBD2. This CDR3 has 17 amino acids. With V trimmed by 2 bases and J by 5 bases, 5 bases remained unmatched. In nucleotides, the CDR3 is TGTGCCAGCAGTTTACCATCGGGACTAGCGGGAGACAATGAGCAGTTCTTC. This encodes CASSLPSGLAGDNEQFF.